These T cell receptor beta chains were read from a single sample in a study of blood T cell repertoires in COVID-19. The repertoire was sequenced with immunoSEQ multiplex PCR; TCRdb's copy has only in-frame clones and lacks some. The profile shows approximately 200,000 clones, around four fifths of them singletons. Sequenced sample: PBMCs or T cells enriched from blood (not recorded which). The receptors shown here come from a man aged 35-49 years who had recovered from COVID-19. Each CDR3 is given with its conserved first and last residue. A D gene is named only where the DNA matches it firmly. For some rows the clone size is stated as once, few or many, or as a class when expanded; others skip it.

TRBJ1-1,TRBD1,.,TRBV27,CASKTGGVGTEAFF,TGTGCCAGCAAAACAGGGGGGGTGGGCACTGAAGCTTTCTTT
TRBJ1-1,.,.,TRBV19,CASSPPVGRMNTEAFF,TGTGCCAGTAGTCCCCCTGTGGGCAGAATGAACACTGAAGCTTTCTTT
TRBJ2-7,.,.,TRBV7-2,CASGLGQTYEQYF,TGTGCCAGCGGACTTGGACAGACCTACGAGCAGTACTTC
TRBJ2-7,TRBD1,.,TRBV27,CASSLSNGDSSYEQYF,TGTGCCAGCAGTTTATCGAATGGGGACAGCTCCTACGAGCAGTACTTC
TRBJ1-1,TRBD1,.,TRBV7-3,CASSFQGAEAFF,TGTGCCAGCAGCTTCCAGGGGGCTGAAGCTTTCTTT
TRBJ1-4,.,.,TRBV7-9,CASSFARGANEKLFF,TGTGCCAGCAGCTTTGCAAGGGGCGCTAATGAAAAACTGTTTTTT
TRBJ2-1,TRBD2,.,TRBV6-2/TRBV6-3,CASSSTPPGLAGDYNEQFF,TGTGCCAGCAGTAGCACACCTCCGGGACTAGCGGGAGACTACAATGAGCAGTTCTTC
TRBJ2-1,.,.,TRBV7-3,CASSPTAYNEQFF,TGTGCCAGCAGCCCGACAGCGTACAATGAGCAGTTCTTC
TRBJ2-2,TRBD1,few,TRBV6-4,CASSDSTGSGELFF,TGTGCCAGCAGTGACTCGACAGGGAGCGGGGAGCTGTTTTTT
TRBJ1-4,.,.,TRBV6-2/TRBV6-3,CASSYPARANEKLFF,TGTGCCAGCAGTTACCCAGCCAGAGCGAATGAAAAACTGTTTTTT
TRBJ1-5,.,few,TRBV28,CASSSLFVGPRGSNQPQHF,TGTGCCAGCAGTTCTTTGTTTGTAGGGCCAAGGGGGAGCAATCAGCCCCAGCATTTT
TRBJ2-1,TRBD2,.,TRBV19,CASSGLAGYGYNEQFF,TGTGCCAGTAGCGGACTAGCGGGATATGGGTACAATGAGCAGTTCTTC
TRBJ2-2,.,.,TRBV18,CASSPPVTGELFF,TGTGCCAGCTCACCTCCGGTGACCGGGGAGCTGTTTTTT
TRBJ2-3,.,.,TRBV27,CASSFWPANDDFPDTQYF,TGTGCCAGCAGTTTTTGGCCAGCCAATGATGACTTCCCAGATACGCAGTATTTT
TRBJ1-1,TRBD1,.,TRBV5-5,CASSSQGAAEAFF,TGTGCCAGCAGCTCACAGGGGGCCGCTGAAGCTTTCTTT
TRBJ1-1,.,.,TRBV6-5,CASSLGRTEAFF,TGTGCCAGCAGTCTAGGTAGAACTGAAGCTTTCTTT
TRBJ1-6,.,.,TRBV7-8,CASSLLGSGGSSYNSPLHF,TGTGCCAGCAGCTTATTAGGGTCGGGGGGGAGCTCCTATAATTCACCCCTCCACTTT
TRBJ2-1,TRBD2,.,TRBV12-3/TRBV12-4,CASSLGGSRFF,TGTGCCAGCAGTTTGGGAGGGAGTAGGTTCTTC
TRBJ1-1,.,.,TRBV5-1,CASSQDSQNTEAFF,TGCGCCAGCAGCCAGGACAGCCAGAACACTGAAGCTTTCTTT
TRBJ1-1,.,.,TRBV5-1,CASSPLLGTEAFF,TGCGCCAGCAGCCCACTCCTCGGCACTGAAGCTTTCTTT
TRBJ1-2,TRBD1,.,TRBV30,CAWMTGNYGYTF,TGTGCCTGGATGACAGGGAACTATGGCTACACCTTC
TRBJ2-1,.,.,TRBV19,CASSILSRRVEKNEQFF,TGTGCCAGTAGTATCCTATCTCGGCGGGTGGAAAAGAATGAGCAGTTCTTC
TRBJ1-1,.,.,TRBV30,CAWSIAGNTEAFF,TGTGCCTGGAGTATAGCGGGAAACACTGAAGCTTTCTTT
TRBJ1-5,.,.,TRBV19,CACRVGTQDNQPQHF,TGTGCCTGTCGGGTCGGGACACAAGACAATCAGCCCCAGCATTTT
TRBJ1-1,TRBD1,.,TRBV7-2,CASSTRDRGLIAFF,TGTGCCAGCAGCACTAGGGACAGGGGGCTTATCGCTTTCTTT
TRBJ2-7,TRBD2,.,TRBV5-1,CASSSSGTNYEQYF,TGCGCCAGCAGCTCAAGCGGGACTAACTACGAGCAGTACTTC
TRBJ1-3,.,.,TRBV7-8,CASSLAGPISGNTIYF,TGTGCCAGCAGCTTGGCGGGACCTATCTCTGGAAACACCATATATTTT
TRBJ1-1,.,.,TRBV30,CAWTTGLNTEAFF,TGTGCCTGGACGACAGGTCTGAACACTGAAGCTTTCTTT
TRBJ1-4,.,.,TRBV4-2,CASSLTAGATNEKLFF,TGTGCCAGCAGCCTAACCGCGGGGGCAACTAATGAAAAACTGTTTTTT
TRBJ1-4,.,.,TRBV7-2,CASSLGGLSNEKLFF,TGTGCCAGCAGCTTAGGGGGACTGTCGAATGAAAAACTGTTTTTT
TRBJ2-7,.,.,TRBV20-1,CSVGRGHEQYF,TGCAGTGTGGGCAGGGGCCACGAGCAGTACTTC
TRBJ1-2,.,.,TRBV6-5,CASSYTEGDNYGYTF,TGTGCCAGCAGTTACACCGAGGGAGACAACTATGGCTACACCTTC
TRBJ1-2,.,.,TRBV12-5,CASGFRLTVTNYGYTF,TGTGCTAGTGGTTTTCGTCTGACAGTGACTAACTATGGCTACACCTTC
TRBJ1-2,.,.,TRBV6-2/TRBV6-3,CASSAGGQVMLDGYTF,TGTGCCAGCAGTGCCGGTGGGCAGGTGATGTTAGATGGCTACACCTTC
TRBJ1-2,.,.,TRBV2,CASHPLGAESYGYTF,TGTGCCAGCCATCCTTTGGGCGCTGAATCCTATGGCTACACCTTC
TRBJ1-2,TRBD1,.,TRBV5-1,CASTGQGVGYGYTF,TGCGCCAGCACGGGACAGGGGGTCGGCTATGGCTACACCTTC
TRBJ1-1,TRBD1,.,TRBV5-6,CASSLWTGSNTEAFF,TGTGCCAGCAGCTTGTGGACAGGGTCGAACACTGAAGCTTTCTTT
TRBJ1-3,TRBD1,.,TRBV27,CASSLTNPGTASSGNTIYF,TGTGCCAGCAGTCTAACCAACCCGGGGACAGCCAGCTCTGGAAACACCATATATTTT
TRBJ2-2,.,.,TRBV5-6,CASSALGLPNTGELFF,TGTGCCAGCAGCGCCCTCGGACTACCGAACACCGGGGAGCTGTTTTTT
TRBJ2-1,TRBD1,.,TRBV7-9,CASSGQGGLNPEQFF,TGTGCCAGCAGCGGACAGGGGGGCTTGAATCCTGAGCAGTTCTTC
TRBJ2-3,TRBD1,.,TRBV5-1,CASSSTGPSTDTQYF,TGCGCCAGCAGCTCGACAGGGCCTAGCACAGATACGCAGTATTTT
TRBJ2-7,TRBD1,few,TRBV5-1,CASSLDWDRDEQYF,TGCGCCAGCAGCTTGGACTGGGACAGGGACGAGCAGTACTTC
TRBJ1-1,.,.,TRBV19,CASSIGTGRGTEAFF,TGTGCCAGTAGTATCGGAACAGGACGGGGGACTGAAGCTTTCTTT
TRBJ2-2,TRBD2,.,TRBV7-2,CASSSGLSEPGELFF,TGTGCCAGCAGCTCGGGACTATCCGAGCCCGGGGAGCTGTTTTTT
TRBJ1-4,.,once,TRBV15,CATSRESYEKLFF,TGTGCCACCAGCAGAGAGTCTTATGAAAAACTGTTTTTT
TRBJ1-1,.,.,TRBV7-7,CASSSKTPPDQQVNTEAFF,TGTGCCAGCAGCAGCAAAACACCCCCCGATCAGCAGGTGAACACTGAAGCTTTCTTT
TRBJ1-1,.,.,TRBV4-3,CASSQEVRVQGIMNTEAFF,TGCGCCAGCAGCCAAGAGGTCCGGGTACAGGGCATAATGAACACTGAAGCTTTCTTT
TRBJ2-6,.,few,TRBV5-1,CASSLAPSGTGANVLTF,TGCGCCAGCAGCTTGGCCCCATCAGGGACTGGGGCCAACGTCCTGACTTTC
TRBJ1-1,TRBD1,once,TRBV28,CASTYSGGLTDTEAFF,TGTGCCAGCACCTACTCAGGGGGCTTAACGGACACTGAAGCTTTCTTT
TRBJ2-5,TRBD2,.,TRBV7-7,CASSPYTGGKETQYF,TGTGCCAGCAGCCCATATACGGGAGGGAAGGAGACCCAGTACTTC
TRBJ2-4,TRBD1,.,TRBV6-6,CASSPDRELNIQYF,TGTGCCAGCAGTCCGGACAGGGAACTAAACATTCAGTACTTC
TRBJ1-5,.,.,TRBV5-1,CASSSDKNQPQHF,TGCGCCAGCAGCTCCGACAAGAATCAGCCCCAGCATTTT
TRBJ1-5,.,.,TRBV19,CASSILAGLRSNQPQHF,TGTGCCAGTAGTATCTTGGCGGGGCTGCGAAGCAATCAGCCCCAGCATTTT
TRBJ1-3,.,once,TRBV5-6,CASSLDSSGNTIYF,TGTGCCAGCAGCTTGGATAGCTCTGGAAACACCATATATTTT
TRBJ1-2,.,.,TRBV2,CASSEEGNYGYTF,TGTGCCAGCAGTGAGGAGGGAAACTATGGCTACACCTTC